This T cell receptor (beta chain) was found in a study of blood T cell repertoires in COVID-19. Whole-study context: T cells, B-cell-depleted T cells, or PBMCs supplied cDNA or gDNA.

The ends were cut back, 0 bases at V and 2 bases at J, with 11 bases in the middle. This CDR3 has 15 residues. Germline loops: CDR1 LGHNA, CDR2 YSLEER. The protocol was immunoSEQ multiplex PCR, while the TCRdb copy is restricted to in-frame clones and leaves out a portion. The sample includes about 180,000 clones, approximately 83% of them seen just once. This clone showed up just once. This clonotype was obtained from a human donor in a cohort sampled during active COVID-19. The specimen sequenced was peripheral blood. The V call is TRBV4-3, the J call TRBJ2-7, with D possibly TRBD2 on 7 matching bases. The chain's CDR3 is CASSQDRGLPYEQYF. The DNA for the CDR3 is TGCGCCAGCAGCCAAGACAGGGGACTACCCTACGAGCAGTACTTC.